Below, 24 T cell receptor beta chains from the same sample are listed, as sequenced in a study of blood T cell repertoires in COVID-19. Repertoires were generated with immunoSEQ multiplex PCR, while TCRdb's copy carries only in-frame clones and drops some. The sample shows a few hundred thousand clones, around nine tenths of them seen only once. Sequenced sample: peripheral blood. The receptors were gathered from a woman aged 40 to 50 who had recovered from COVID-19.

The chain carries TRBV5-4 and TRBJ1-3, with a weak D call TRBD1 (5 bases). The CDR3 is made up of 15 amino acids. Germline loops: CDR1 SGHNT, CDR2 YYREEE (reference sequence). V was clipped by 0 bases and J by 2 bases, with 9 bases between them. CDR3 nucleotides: TGTGCCAGCAGCTTGGATCCGGGGGCTGGAAACACCATATATTTT. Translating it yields CASSLDPGAGNTIYF.

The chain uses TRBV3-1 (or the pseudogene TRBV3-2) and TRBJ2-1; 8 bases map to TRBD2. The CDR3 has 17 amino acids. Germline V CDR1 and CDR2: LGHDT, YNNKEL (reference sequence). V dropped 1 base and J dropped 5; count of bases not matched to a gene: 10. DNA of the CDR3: TGTGCCAGCAGCCAAGTTCCGGCGGGAGGCCGTGACAATGAGCAGTTCTTC. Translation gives CASSQVPAGGRDNEQFF.

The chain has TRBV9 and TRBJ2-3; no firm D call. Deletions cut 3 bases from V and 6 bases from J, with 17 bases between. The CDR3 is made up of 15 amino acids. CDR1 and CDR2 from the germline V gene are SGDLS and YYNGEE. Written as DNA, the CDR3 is TGTGCCAGCAGCGGTAGTCTAGACTCCTCTGATACGCAGTATTTT. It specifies CASSGSLDSSDTQYF.

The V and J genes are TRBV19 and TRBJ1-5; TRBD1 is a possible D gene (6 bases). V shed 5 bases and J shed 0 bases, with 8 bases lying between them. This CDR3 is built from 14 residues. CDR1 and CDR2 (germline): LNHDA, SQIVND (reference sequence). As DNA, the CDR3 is TGTGCCAGTAGTCTGGGACATAGCAATCAGCCCCAGCATTTT. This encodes CASSLGHSNQPQHF.

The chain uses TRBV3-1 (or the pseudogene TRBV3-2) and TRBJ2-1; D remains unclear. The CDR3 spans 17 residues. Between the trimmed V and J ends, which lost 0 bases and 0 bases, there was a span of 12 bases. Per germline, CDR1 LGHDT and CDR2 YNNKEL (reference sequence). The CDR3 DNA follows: TGTGCCAGCAGCCAAGATCGAGGTAGCTTCTCCTACAATGAGCAGTTCTTC. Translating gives CASSQDRGSFSYNEQFF.

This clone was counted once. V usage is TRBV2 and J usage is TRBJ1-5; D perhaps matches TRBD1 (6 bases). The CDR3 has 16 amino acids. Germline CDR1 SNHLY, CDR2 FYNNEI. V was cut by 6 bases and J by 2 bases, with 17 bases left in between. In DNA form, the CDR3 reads TGTGCCAGCAGCCAAGGGTCAGGGGTCGGCAATCAGCCCCAGCATTTT. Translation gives CASSQGSGVGNQPQHF.

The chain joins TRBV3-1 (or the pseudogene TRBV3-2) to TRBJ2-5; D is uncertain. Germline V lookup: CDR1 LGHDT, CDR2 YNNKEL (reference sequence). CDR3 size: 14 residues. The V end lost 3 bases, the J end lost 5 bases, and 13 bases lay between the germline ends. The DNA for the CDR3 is TGTGCCAGCAGCCAGAGCCTTACACAGGAGACCCAGTACTTC. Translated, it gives CASSQSLTQETQYF.

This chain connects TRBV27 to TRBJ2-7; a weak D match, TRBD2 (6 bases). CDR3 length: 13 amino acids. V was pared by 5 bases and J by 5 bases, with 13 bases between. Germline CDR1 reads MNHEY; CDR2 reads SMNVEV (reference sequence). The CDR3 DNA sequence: TGTGCCAGCAGTGGGGGACTCCCAGACGAGCAGTACTTC. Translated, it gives CASSGGLPDEQYF.

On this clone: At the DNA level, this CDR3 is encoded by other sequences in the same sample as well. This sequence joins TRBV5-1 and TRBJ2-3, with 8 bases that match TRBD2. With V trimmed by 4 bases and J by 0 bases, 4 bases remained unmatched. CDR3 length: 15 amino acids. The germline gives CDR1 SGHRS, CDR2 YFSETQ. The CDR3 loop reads CASSPTSGSTDTQYF. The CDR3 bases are TGCGCCAGCAGCCCAACTAGCGGAAGCACAGATACGCAGTATTTT. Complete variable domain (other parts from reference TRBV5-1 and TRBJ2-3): KAGVTQTPRYLIKTRGQQVTLSCSPISGHRSVSWYQQTPGQGLQFLFEYFSETQRNKGNFPGRFSGRQFSNSRSEMNVSTLELGDSALYLCASSPTSGSTDTQYFGPGTRLTVL.

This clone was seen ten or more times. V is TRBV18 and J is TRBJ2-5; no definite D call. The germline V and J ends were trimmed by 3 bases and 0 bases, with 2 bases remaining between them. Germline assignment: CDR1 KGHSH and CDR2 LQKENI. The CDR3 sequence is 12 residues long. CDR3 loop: CASSPYQETQYF. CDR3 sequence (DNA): TGTGCCAGCTCACCCTACCAAGAGACCCAGTACTTC.

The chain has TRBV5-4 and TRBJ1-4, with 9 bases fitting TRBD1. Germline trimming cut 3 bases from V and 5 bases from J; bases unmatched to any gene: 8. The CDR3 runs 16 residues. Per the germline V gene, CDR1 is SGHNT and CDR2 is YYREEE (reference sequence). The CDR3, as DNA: TGTGCCAGCAGCTCGCCGGGACAGGGAGGGAATGAAAAACTGTTTTTT. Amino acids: CASSSPGQGGNEKLFF.

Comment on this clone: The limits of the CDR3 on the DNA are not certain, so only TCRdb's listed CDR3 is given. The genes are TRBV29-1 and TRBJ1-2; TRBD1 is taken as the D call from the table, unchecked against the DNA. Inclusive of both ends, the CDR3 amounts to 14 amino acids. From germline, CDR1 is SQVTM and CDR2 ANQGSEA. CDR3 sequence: CSVGTGNPSLPYIF.

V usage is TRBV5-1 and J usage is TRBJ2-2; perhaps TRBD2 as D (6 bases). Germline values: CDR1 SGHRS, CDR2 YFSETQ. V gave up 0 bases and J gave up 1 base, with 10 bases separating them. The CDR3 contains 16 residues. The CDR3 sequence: CASSLEWGVNTGELFF. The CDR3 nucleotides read TGCGCCAGCAGCTTGGAATGGGGGGTGAACACCGGGGAGCTGTTTTTT.

CDR3 sequence (DNA): TGTGCCAGCAGCTTCGGAGACGGGTACGAGCAGTACTTC. Translating it yields CASSFGDGYEQYF. The rearrangement joins TRBV7-2 to TRBJ2-7, with D unresolved. This CDR3 is built from 13 residues. The germline CDR1 and CDR2 sequences are SGHTA and FQGNSA. V was shortened by 3 bases and J by 4 bases, with 10 bases between the two germline ends.

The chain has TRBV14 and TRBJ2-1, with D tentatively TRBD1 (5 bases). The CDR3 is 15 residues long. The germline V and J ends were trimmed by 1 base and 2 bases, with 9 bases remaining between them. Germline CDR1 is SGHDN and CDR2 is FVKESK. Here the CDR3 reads CASSQVDSPYNEQFF. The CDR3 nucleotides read TGTGCCAGCAGCCAAGTAGACAGCCCCTACAATGAGCAGTTCTTC.

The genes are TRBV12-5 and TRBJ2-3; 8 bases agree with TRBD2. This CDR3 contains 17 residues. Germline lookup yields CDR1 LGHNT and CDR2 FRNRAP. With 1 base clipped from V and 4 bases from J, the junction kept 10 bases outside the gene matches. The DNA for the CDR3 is TGTGCTAGTGGTTTGGGGAGGGGGACTAGTGATCCAGATACGCAGTATTTT. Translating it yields CASGLGRGTSDPDTQYF.

CDR3 loop: CARSVGQGNTGELFF. The CDR3 region has the DNA TGTGCCAGAAGCGTGGGACAGGGTAACACCGGGGAGCTGTTTTTT. The V and J genes are TRBV5-3 and TRBJ2-2, with 9 bases matching TRBD1. TRBV5-3 is an open reading frame whose function is uncertain. V shed 4 bases and J 2 bases; nucleotides not matched to a gene: 3. The CDR3 has 15 amino acids.

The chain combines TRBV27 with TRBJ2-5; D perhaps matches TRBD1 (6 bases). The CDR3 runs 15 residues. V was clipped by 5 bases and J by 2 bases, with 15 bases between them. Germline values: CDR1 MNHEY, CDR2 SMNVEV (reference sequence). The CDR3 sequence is CASSPYRETQETQYF. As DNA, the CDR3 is TGTGCCAGCAGTCCCTACAGGGAAACTCAAGAGACCCAGTACTTC.

Here the CDR3 DNA reads TGTGCCAGCAGCCGCGAGGGTAGCACAGATACGCAGTATTTT. As protein: CASSREGSTDTQYF. The rearrangement links TRBV2 to TRBJ2-3, with TRBD2 as a possible D gene (5 bases). The length of the CDR3 is 14 residues. The ends were cut back, 6 bases at V and 0 bases at J, with 10 bases in the middle. Germline values: CDR1 SNHLY, CDR2 FYNNEI.

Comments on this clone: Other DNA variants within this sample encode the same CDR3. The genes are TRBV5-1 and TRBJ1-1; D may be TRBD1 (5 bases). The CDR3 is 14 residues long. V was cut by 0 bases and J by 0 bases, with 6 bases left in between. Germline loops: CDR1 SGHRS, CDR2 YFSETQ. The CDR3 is CASSLGQMNTEAFF. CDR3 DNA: TGCGCCAGCAGCTTGGGACAGATGAACACTGAAGCTTTCTTT. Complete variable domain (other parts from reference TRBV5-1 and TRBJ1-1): KAGVTQTPRYLIKTRGQQVTLSCSPISGHRSVSWYQQTPGQGLQFLFEYFSETQRNKGNFPGRFSGRQFSNSRSEMNVSTLELGDSALYLCASSLGQMNTEAFFGQGTRLTVV.

This CDR3 is CASTKGQSSSYEQYF. Written as DNA, the CDR3 is TGTGCCAGCACGAAAGGACAGTCGAGCTCCTACGAGCAGTACTTC. V is TRBV28 and J is TRBJ2-7; tentatively, D is TRBD1 (6 bases). The CDR3 runs 15 residues. CDR1 MDHEN and CDR2 SYDVKM come from the germline V gene. V was shortened by 7 bases and J by 0 bases, with 16 bases between the two germline ends.

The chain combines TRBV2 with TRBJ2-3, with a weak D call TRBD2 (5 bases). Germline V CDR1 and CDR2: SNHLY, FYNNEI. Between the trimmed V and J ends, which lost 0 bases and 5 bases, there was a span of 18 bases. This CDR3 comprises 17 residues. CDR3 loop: CASSEARSVRGRDTQYF. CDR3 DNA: TGTGCCAGCAGTGAAGCGAGGTCTGTCAGAGGGCGAGATACGCAGTATTTT.

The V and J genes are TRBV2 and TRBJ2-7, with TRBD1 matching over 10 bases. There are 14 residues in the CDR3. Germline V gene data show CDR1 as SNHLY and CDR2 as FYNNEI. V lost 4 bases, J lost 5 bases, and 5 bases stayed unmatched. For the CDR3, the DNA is TGTGCCAGCAGTGGCCGGGACAGGGGCAACGAGCAGTACTTC. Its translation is CASSGRDRGNEQYF.

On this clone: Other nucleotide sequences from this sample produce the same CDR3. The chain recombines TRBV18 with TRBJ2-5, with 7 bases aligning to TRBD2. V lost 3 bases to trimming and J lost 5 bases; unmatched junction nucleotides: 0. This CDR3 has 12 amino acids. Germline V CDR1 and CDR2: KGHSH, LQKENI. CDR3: CASSPGGETQYF. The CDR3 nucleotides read TGTGCCAGCTCACCGGGAGGGGAGACCCAGTACTTC. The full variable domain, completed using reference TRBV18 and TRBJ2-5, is NAGVMQNPRHLVRRRGQEARLRCSPMKGHSHVYWYRQLPEEGLKFMVYLQKENIIDESGMPKERFSAEFPKEGPSILRIQQVVRGDSAAYFCASSPGGETQYFGPGTRLLVL.